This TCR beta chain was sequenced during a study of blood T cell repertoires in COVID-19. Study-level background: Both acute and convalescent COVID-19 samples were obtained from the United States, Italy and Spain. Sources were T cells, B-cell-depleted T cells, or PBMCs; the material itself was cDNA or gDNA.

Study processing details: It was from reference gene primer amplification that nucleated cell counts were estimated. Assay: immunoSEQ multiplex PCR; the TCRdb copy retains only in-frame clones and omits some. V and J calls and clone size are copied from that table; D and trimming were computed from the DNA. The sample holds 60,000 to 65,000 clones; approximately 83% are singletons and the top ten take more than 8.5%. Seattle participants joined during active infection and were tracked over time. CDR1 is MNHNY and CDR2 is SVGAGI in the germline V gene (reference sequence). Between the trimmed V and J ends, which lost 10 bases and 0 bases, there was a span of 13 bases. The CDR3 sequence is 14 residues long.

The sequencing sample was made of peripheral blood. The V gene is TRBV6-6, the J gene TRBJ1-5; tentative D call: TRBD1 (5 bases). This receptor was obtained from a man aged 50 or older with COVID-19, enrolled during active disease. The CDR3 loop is CATAGTDSNQPQHF. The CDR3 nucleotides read TGTGCCACCGCGGGGACTGATAGCAATCAGCCCCAGCATTTT.